This paragraph reports one T cell receptor (beta chain). This clonotype has ten or more counts. Its cognate antigen has yet to be identified. No qualities accompany the bases; no much larger clone lies one base away. Only healthy Caucasian donors were included. The twin cohort consisted of three pairs of female monozygotic twins, all aged roughly 18 to 30 years. Peripheral blood mononuclear cells were the source from which RNA for the TCR libraries was isolated. Library method: 5' RACE. TCRdb shows the sequencer as Illumina HiSeq 2000. A universal primer binding site was added through template switching, and the final cDNA carried a unique molecular identifier so that TCR cDNA molecules could be counted accurately. Specific primers in the conserved constant-segment region were used to synthesize first-strand cDNA for TCR alpha and beta chains. To control for contamination, every cDNA library carried two barcodes: a SMART-Mk sample barcode plus Illumina barcodes. TruSeq adapter sequences along with Illumina sample barcodes were introduced in two successive PCR steps. Sequencing of the TCR alpha and beta cDNA libraries was done on the Illumina HiSeq platform using custom primers. Per the original workflow: Raw reads were processed with MiGEC to extract unique molecular identifiers, and MiXCR was used to determine CDR3 positions. For each individual, recombination models were inferred using an EM algorithm with the repgenHMM and IGoR tools. The analysis of shared clonotypes was done with the tcR package in R, with sharing normalized by the product of cloneset sizes. To study raw recombination free of thymic and clonal selection effects, out-of-frame nonproductive sequences were analyzed. TCRdb reprocessed the public reads (quality trimming at Q25 with fastp, clone calling with MiXCR) and kept in-frame beta chains. Each CDR3 protein appears once, grouped with its most common genes and DNA. TCRdb assigned the V and J calls; the authors' analysis was not used. This sample is represented by fewer than 800,000 distinct CDR3 sequences; roughly 7.2% of them were singletons. The leading ten clones occupy roughly 1.6% of the sample.

This entry is derived from a study of identical twins listed by TCRdb under 2016. Turning to the overall study: To test whether fetal clonotypes persist, the study used deep sequencing on TCR alpha and beta repertoires from monozygotic twins, unrelated adults of various ages, and cord blood. Replicate twin experiments were performed at different times using different library preparation protocols to rule out contamination. Here is what the overall study found, with its caveats: Because the same donors could not be followed over many years, conclusions were based on cross-sectional statistical analysis. In monozygotic twins, recombination models systematically underestimated out-of-frame TCR alpha sharing, but the models matched the sharing seen between unrelated individuals. Abundant cord blood beta clonotypes carried fewer insertions; young adult naive repertoires showed a weaker similar trend, while memory repertoires showed none. Zero-insertion analyses could be partly confounded by invariant T cells such as MAIT and iNKT, although diverse VJ usage argued against such confounding for most clonotypes. Out-of-frame TCR alpha sequences shared between twins showed an excess of low generation-probability sequences compared with coincidental sharing between unrelated individuals. Excess twin sharing in beta out-of-frame sequences was weaker because fewer shared sequences lowered the signal-to-noise ratio.

V is reduced by 0 bases and J by 8 bases, leaving a spacing of 4 bases between them. CDR1 and CDR2 are read off the germline V gene as MGHRA and YSYEKL. The CDR3 measures 11 amino acids from cysteine to phenylalanine. Only the CDR3 part of the read is kept: 33 bases, read in frame from the first base. This same sample was also part of a study on yellow fever vaccine responses in identical twins. In that second paper, the authors write: The authors reported that the T cell response to vaccination in identical twins appeared partly convergent and partly personalized. In identical twins, the study followed T cell clones that responded to the vaccine with precision.

The receptor was derived from a woman in her late teens or twenties in good health. Sample: PBMCs. The V and J segments used are TRBV4-1 and TRBJ1-1, with the D gene call left open. The DNA sequence follows: TGCGCCAGCAGCCAAGAGGAGGAAGCTTTCTTT. Its amino acids are CASSQEEEAFF.